The 24 T cell receptor beta chains reported below all come from one sample, sequenced in a study of OX40 agonist ivuxolimab in advanced cancers. Profiling relied on immunoSEQ multiplex PCR, and the TCRdb table lists in-frame clones only, not all of them. The repertoire holds 95,000 to 150,000 clones, with approximately 92% as singletons. The specimen was CD4+ or CD8+ T cells sorted from blood, collected in a trial of the OX40 agonist ivuxolimab. These receptors were taken from an adult with an advanced solid tumor such as melanoma, head and neck, liver or kidney cancer.

The rearrangement links TRBV28 to TRBJ2-7; a possible D gene is TRBD2 (6 bases). V was clipped by 3 bases and J by 3 bases, with 15 bases between them. The germline CDR1 and CDR2 sequences are MDHEN and SYDVKM. The length of the CDR3 is 15 residues. The CDR3 reads CASSFYAGSGYEQYF. The CDR3 nucleotides read TGTGCCAGCAGTTTTTATGCGGGGTCGGGCTACGAGCAGTACTTC.

This rearrangement joins TRBV28 to TRBJ2-1, with TRBD2 matching 9 bases. The trim removed 10 bases at V and 6 bases at J, leaving 7 bases unmatched. Germline CDR1 is MDHEN and CDR2 is SYDVKM. The CDR3 sequence is 13 residues long. In DNA, the CDR3 is TGTGCCAACGCTCTAGCGGGGAGCAATGAGCAGTTCTTC. It specifies CANALAGSNEQFF.

J is TRBJ1-1 and V is TRBV28; 7 positions match TRBD1. CDR1 and CDR2 from the germline V gene are MDHEN and SYDVKM. Trimming removed 5 bases from V and 1 base from J; junction bases left unmatched: 4. The CDR3 consists of 14 residues. This CDR3 is CASSPGQQNTEAFF. The CDR3 DNA reads as TGTGCCAGCAGTCCGGGACAGCAGAACACTGAAGCTTTCTTT.

V usage is TRBV7-2 and J usage is TRBJ2-5; TRBD2 matches 9 bases. V was clipped by 6 bases and J by 5 bases; unmatched bases: 10. The CDR3 consists of 15 residues. Germline values: CDR1 SGHTA, CDR2 FQGNSA. The CDR3 is CASSSTSGLSETQYF. The CDR3, as DNA: TGTGCCAGCAGTTCAACTAGCGGGCTGTCGGAGACCCAGTACTTC.

Note on this clone: At the DNA level, this CDR3 is encoded by other sequences in the same sample as well. The chain has TRBV7-2 and TRBJ1-2; D may be TRBD1 (5 bases). The CDR3 has 13 amino acids. The germline V and J ends were trimmed by 1 base and 4 bases, with 7 bases remaining between them. The germline V gene encodes CDR1 SGHTA and CDR2 FQGNSA. The CDR3 nucleotides read TGTGCCAGCAGCTTAGGAGGGGCCTATGGCTACACCTTC. This translates into CASSLGGAYGYTF.

The chain uses TRBV30 and TRBJ1-1; no reliable D call. The CDR3 is 14 amino acids. Trimming removed 2 bases from V and 3 bases from J, with 13 bases in between. CDR1 is GTSNPN, CDR2 SVGIG, per germline (reference sequence). The CDR3 region is CAWSTPGRDTEAFF. CDR3 nucleotide sequence: TGTGCCTGGAGTACCCCCGGGCGTGACACTGAAGCTTTCTTT.

The rearrangement uses TRBV9 and TRBJ1-1; a weak D match, TRBD1 (6 bases). The length of the CDR3 is 14 residues. The V end lost 4 bases, the J end lost 1 base, and 11 bases lay between the germline ends. Germline CDR1 SGDLS, CDR2 YYNGEE. Here the CDR3 DNA reads TGTGCCAGCAGCTCGGGACAACCGAACACTGAAGCTTTCTTT. This codes for CASSSGQPNTEAFF. Full variable domain (remainder filled in from reference TRBV9 and TRBJ1-1): DSGVTQTPKHLITATGQRVTLRCSPRSGDLSVYWYQQSLDQGLQFLIQYYNGEERAKGNILERFSAQQFPDLHSELNLSSLELGDSALYFCASSSGQPNTEAFFGQGTRLTVV.

V is TRBV5-1 and J is TRBJ2-7; no clear D. Germline V gene lookup returns CDR1 SGHRS and CDR2 YFSETQ. The germline V and J ends were trimmed by 5 bases and 2 bases, with 14 bases remaining between them. The CDR3 is made up of 14 amino acids. CDR3 DNA sequence: TGCGCCAGCAGGCCGCCAGGCCCACCCTACGAGCAGTACTTC. Translated: CASRPPGPPYEQYF.

The rearrangement joins TRBV5-1 to TRBJ1-6; D uncertain. CDR3 length equals 15 residues. V was shortened by 4 bases and J by 5 bases, with 13 bases between the two germline ends. CDR1 is SGHRS, CDR2 YFSETQ, per germline. CDR3 sequence reads: CASSTYSTNNSPLHF. DNA for the CDR3: TGCGCCAGCAGCACCTACAGTACAAATAATTCACCCCTCCACTTT.

This clone came up once. The chain employs TRBV28 and TRBJ2-7; D gene uncertain. CDR1 is MDHEN and CDR2 is SYDVKM in the germline V gene. This CDR3 is built from 11 residues. Trimming removed 6 bases at V and 5 bases at J, with 8 bases between. CDR3 region: CASRSDHEQYF. Here the CDR3 DNA reads TGTGCCAGCAGATCGGACCACGAGCAGTACTTC.

This clone was found once. CDR3 in amino acids: CAWSVTGGSGQPQHF. CDR3 nucleotide sequence: TGTGCCTGGAGTGTTACAGGGGGCTCGGGTCAGCCCCAGCATTTT. The V and J genes are TRBV30 and TRBJ1-5, with TRBD1 matching over 9 bases. CDR1 is GTSNPN, CDR2 SVGIG, per germline (reference sequence). The CDR3 is made up of 15 amino acids. V lost 0 bases, J lost 6 bases, and 6 bases stayed unmatched.

The chain carries TRBV27 and TRBJ2-7; 12 bases are a match to TRBD2. V trimming: 4 bases; J trimming: 4 bases; junction bases outside the gene matches: 5. The CDR3 spans 15 residues. Per germline, CDR1 MNHEY and CDR2 SMNVEV (reference sequence). The CDR3 region has the DNA TGTGCCAGCAGTTCCTTGACTAGCGGGGGTTACGAGCAGTACTTC. Its translation is CASSSLTSGGYEQYF.

Turning to this clone: The junction differs from germline at one of its ends, possibly a read error. V gene TRBV7-7 combines with J gene TRBJ2-2; maybe TRBD2 (5 bases). Germline CDR1 and CDR2: SSHAT and FNYEAQ (reference sequence). The CDR3 sequence is 14 residues long. The CDR3 spells CASSLRRDTGELFF. DNA of the CDR3: TGTGCTAGCAGCTTAAGGCGGGACACCGGGGAGCTGTTTTTT.

The J gene is TRBJ2-2, the V gene TRBV14; no firm D call. V lost 11 bases and J lost 0, with 16 bases in between. Per germline, CDR1 SGHDN and CDR2 FVKESK. The CDR3 spans 15 residues. CDR3 DNA: TGTGCCTCTCGGAACAGCTACGCGAACACCGGGGAGCTGTTTTTT. Residues: CASRNSYANTGELFF.

This clone showed up just a few times. V usage is TRBV2 and J usage is TRBJ1-5; D gene ambiguous. The V end was cut by 2 bases, the J end by 11 bases, with 13 bases between. The germline CDR1 and CDR2 sequences are SNHLY and FYNNEI. This CDR3 has 13 amino acids. CDR3 nucleotide sequence: TGTGCCAGCAGTGAACGTGGTATGAGTGCCCAGCATTTT. Its translation: CASSERGMSAQHF.

The chain joins TRBV19 to TRBJ2-1; the D call may be TRBD1 or TRBD2 (6 bases each). This CDR3 has 17 residues. Germline CDR1 reads LNHDA; CDR2 reads SQIVND (reference sequence). The V end lost 7 bases, the J end lost 1 base, and 20 bases lay between the germline ends. The CDR3 is CASTWGAGGVSYNEQFF. The CDR3, as DNA: TGTGCCAGTACTTGGGGGGCCGGGGGAGTGTCCTACAATGAGCAGTTCTTC.

This chain uses TRBV5-3 with TRBJ2-3, with D possibly being TRBD1 (5 bases). TRBV5-3 is known as an ORF, though its function is uncertain. The CDR3 has 18 amino acids. V dropped 3 bases and J dropped 0 bases, with 20 bases sitting between them. The CDR3 region is CARSYDFRSGRSTDTQYF. As DNA, the CDR3 is TGTGCCAGAAGCTATGACTTTAGGTCAGGGCGTAGCACAGATACGCAGTATTTT.

This sequence joins TRBV5-6 and TRBJ1-5; D possibly corresponds to TRBD1 (6 bases). The V gene's germline CDR1 is SGHDT and CDR2 YYEEEE. This CDR3 is 16 amino acids long. Trimming took 1 base from V and 3 from J, leaving 14 bases between them. CDR3: CASSLWGATANQPQHF. In DNA, the CDR3 is TGTGCCAGCAGCTTGTGGGGGGCAACAGCCAATCAGCCCCAGCATTTT.

The chain combines TRBV18 with TRBJ2-2; TRBD1 matches at 8 bases. V shed 0 bases and J 1 base; nucleotides not matched to a gene: 4. The germline V gene encodes CDR1 KGHSH and CDR2 LQKENI. This CDR3 comprises 17 residues. CDR3 region: CASSPPPGGRNTGELFF. In DNA form, the CDR3 reads TGTGCCAGCTCACCACCCCCAGGGGGCCGGAACACCGGGGAGCTGTTTTTT.

The chain has TRBV27 and TRBJ2-6, with D hard to call. The length of the CDR3 is 18 residues. Trimming took 3 bases from V and 1 from J, leaving 16 bases between them. Germline V gene lookup returns CDR1 MNHEY and CDR2 SMNVEV (reference sequence). The CDR3 sequence: CASSLKALSPSGANVLTF. The DNA of the CDR3 is TGTGCCAGCAGTTTGAAGGCCTTATCCCCTTCTGGGGCCAACGTCCTGACTTTC. The entire variable domain, with the rest obtained from reference TRBV27 and TRBJ2-6, is as follows: EAQVTQNPRYLITVTGKKLTVTCSQNMNHEYMSWYRQDPGLGLRQIYYSMNVEVTDKGDVPEGYKVSRKEKRNFPLILESPSPNQTSLYFCASSLKALSPSGANVLTFGAGSRLTVL.

The chain employs TRBV7-2 and TRBJ2-5; weak D call: TRBD1 (5 bases). From germline, CDR1 is SGHTA and CDR2 FQGNSA. The ends were cut back, 2 bases at V and 3 bases at J, with 7 bases in the middle. The CDR3 totals 13 residues. DNA for the CDR3: TGTGCCAGCAGCTTATCCAGGGAAGAGACCCAGTACTTC. It translates to CASSLSREETQYF. Using reference TRBV7-2 and TRBJ2-5 for the parts outside the CDR3, the full variable domain is GAGVSQSPSNKVTEKGKDVELRCDPISGHTALYWYRQSLGQGLEFLIYFQGNSAPDKSGLPSDRFSAERTGGSVSTLTIQRTQQEDSAVYLCASSLSREETQYFGPGTRLLVL.

The CDR3 bases are TGTGCCTGGAGGGCAGGGGCCTATAGCAATCAGCCCCAGCATTTT. It yields the protein CAWRAGAYSNQPQHF. The chain is built from TRBV30 and TRBJ1-5; maybe TRBD1 (6 bases). The CDR3 covers 15 residues. V was shortened by 3 bases and J by 0 bases, with 12 bases between the two germline ends. Per the germline V gene, CDR1 is GTSNPN and CDR2 is SVGIG (reference sequence).

This chain's CDR3 is CASRKARGVYNEQFF. The CDR3 nucleotides are TGTGCCAGCAGGAAGGCGAGGGGGGTCTACAATGAGCAGTTCTTC. The V call is TRBV28, the J call TRBJ2-1; D possibly matches TRBD1 or TRBD2 (6 bases each). Germline loops: CDR1 MDHEN, CDR2 SYDVKM. The CDR3 contains 15 residues. V shed 6 bases and J shed 3 bases, with 15 bases lying between them. The variable domain in full, completed from reference TRBV28 and TRBJ2-1, reads DVKVTQSSRYLVKRTGEKVFLECVQDMDHENMFWYRQDPGLGLRLIYFSYDVKMKEKGDIPEGYSVSREKKERFSLILESASTNQTSMYLCASRKARGVYNEQFFGPGTRLTVL.

The CDR3 nucleotides are TGCAGCGTTCTGAGGGGTCGTGAAAAACTGTTTTTT. Its translation: CSVLRGREKLFF. V usage is TRBV29-1 and J usage is TRBJ1-4, with D possibly matching TRBD1 (5 bases). Trimming took off 5 bases at V and 7 bases at J, with 11 bases between the two ends. CDR1 and CDR2 (germline): SQVTM, ANQGSEA. The CDR3 has 12 amino acids. Full variable domain (rest looked up from reference TRBV29-1 and TRBJ1-4): SAVISQKPSRDICQRGTSLTIQCQVDSQVTMMFWYRQQPGQSLTLIATANQGSEATYESGFVIDKFPISRPNLTFSTLTVSNMSPEDSSIYLCSVLRGREKLFFGSGTQLSVL.